This TCR beta chain comes out of a study of T-cell memory formation after mild COVID-19. The CDR3 extends over 13 amino acids. V was shortened by 5 bases and J by 3 bases, with 14 bases between the two germline ends. Germline values: CDR1 SQVTM, CDR2 ANQGSEA. TCRdb used MiXCR to reprocess the 5' RACE reads, holding one entry per CDR3 protein. The profile shows some 65,000 distinct CDR3 sequences, approximately 16% of them singletons. This chain links TRBV29-1 with TRBJ2-7, with D perhaps matching TRBD2 (6 bases). The sequenced sample consisted of PBMCs or a T cell subset sorted from them (not recorded which). This TCR was recovered from an adult woman who had mild COVID-19 (a few samples of this study predate the infection). Cell type and time point are not known. CDR3 sequence (DNA): TGCAGCGTTCGGGGGACCGATAGCTACGAGCAGTACTTC. This sequence encodes CSVRGTDSYEQYF.